The 22 T cell receptor beta chains below were found in one sample sequenced in a study of cytomegalovirus exposure and HLA in healthy donors. A multiplex PCR was run with 60 Vbeta primers and 13 Jbeta primers. Assay: immunoSEQ multiplex PCR; the TCRdb copy retains only in-frame clones and omits some. The table records tens of thousands of clones, around three fifths of them present only once. The sequenced sample consisted of PBMCs. The receptors were sampled from a woman aged 45-60 years in good health and CMV-seropositive.

V gene TRBV5-4 combines with J gene TRBJ2-7, with a tentative D call TRBD2 (6 bases). This CDR3 is 13 amino acids long. Germline V gene sequence: CDR1 SGHNT, CDR2 YYREEE (reference sequence). Trimming shortened V by 3 bases and J by 7 bases, and 14 bases separated the two germline ends. The CDR3 protein is CASSSGLAGEQYF. The CDR3, as DNA: TGTGCCAGCAGCTCCGGGTTGGCGGGAGAGCAGTACTTC.

The chain recombines TRBV2 with TRBJ2-3; 13 bases match TRBD2. V trimming: 2 bases; J trimming: 0 bases; junction bases outside the gene matches: 2. The germline V gene encodes CDR1 SNHLY and CDR2 FYNNEI. CDR3 size: 17 residues. Here the CDR3 reads CASSERLAGGSTDTQYF. The CDR3, as DNA: TGTGCCAGCAGTGAAAGACTAGCGGGGGGAAGCACAGATACGCAGTATTTT.

The chain uses TRBV18 and TRBJ1-2; the D is unclear. The CDR3 extends over 14 amino acids. Germline loops: CDR1 KGHSH, CDR2 LQKENI. The germline V and J ends were trimmed by 0 bases and 4 bases, with 9 bases remaining between them. The CDR3 is CASSPPSVTYGYTF. In DNA form, the CDR3 reads TGTGCCAGCTCACCACCCTCGGTTACCTATGGCTACACCTTC.

The chain couples TRBV5-4 to TRBJ1-1; D not resolved. Germline loops: CDR1 SGHNT, CDR2 YYREEE (reference sequence). This CDR3 comprises 13 residues. V was pared by 0 bases and J by 1 base, with 4 bases between. In DNA form, the CDR3 reads TGTGCCAGCAGCTTGGACAAGAACACTGAAGCTTTCTTT. Protein: CASSLDKNTEAFF.

The chain joins TRBV5-6 to TRBJ1-5, with TRBD1 matching over 9 bases. J was trimmed by 0 bases and V by 1 base; bases with no gene match: 2. Germline V gives CDR1 SGHDT, CDR2 YYEEEE. The CDR3 contains 16 residues. CDR3 loop: CASSLRTGVSNQPQHF. The CDR3 DNA sequence: TGTGCCAGCAGCTTGCGGACAGGGGTTAGCAATCAGCCCCAGCATTTT.

The V gene is TRBV7-9, the J gene TRBJ2-3; 9 bases align to TRBD1. The CDR3 has 13 amino acids. The junction had 3 bases not matched to a gene; V was cut back by 5 bases and J by 6 bases. Germline V gene data show CDR1 as SEHNR and CDR2 as FQNEAQ (reference sequence). DNA for the CDR3: TGTGCCAGCAGCATTACAGGGGGCGATACGCAGTATTTT. Its translation: CASSITGGDTQYF.

In nucleotides, the CDR3 is TGTGCCAGCAGCCTCAGGGGGTCGGGGACCCAGTACTTC. Residues: CASSLRGSGTQYF. This sequence joins TRBV28 and TRBJ2-5; TRBD1 agrees at 7 bases. Germline-derived CDR1 and CDR2 are MDHEN and SYDVKM. The CDR3 runs 13 residues. V lost 6 bases and J lost 7; bases outside the gene matches: 8.

This clone has only a few counts. This chain connects TRBV2 to TRBJ2-7; D might be TRBD2 (5 bases). V gave up 9 bases and J gave up 6 bases, with 21 bases separating them. This CDR3 is 14 amino acids long. The V gene's germline CDR1 is SNHLY and CDR2 FYNNEI. CDR3 sequence (DNA): TGTGCCAGGTCCGGGTGGGGTAAGGCGGGCGAGCAGTACTTC. Encoded protein: CARSGWGKAGEQYF.

The V gene is TRBV2, the J gene TRBJ2-1; 9 nucleotides match TRBD1. The CDR3 totals 14 residues. Germline lookup yields CDR1 SNHLY and CDR2 FYNNEI. Germline trimming cut 4 bases from V and 7 bases from J; bases unmatched to any gene: 5. CDR3 bases: TGTGCCAGCAGTGTGGGACAGGGAAGGAATGAGCAGTTCTTC. It encodes CASSVGQGRNEQFF.

This clone has a handful of counts. V and J are TRBV11-2 and TRBJ1-4; no firm D call. V was shortened by 5 bases and J by 3 bases, with 16 bases between the two germline ends. Germline V gives CDR1 SGHAT, CDR2 FQNNGV. The CDR3 is 16 residues long. The CDR3: CASSLSFRRANEKLFF. The CDR3 nucleotides read TGTGCCAGCAGCCTTTCCTTCCGGAGGGCTAATGAAAAACTGTTTTTT. The full variable domain, completed using reference TRBV11-2 and TRBJ1-4, is EAGVAQSPRYKIIEKRQSVAFWCNPISGHATLYWYQQILGQGPKLLIQFQNNGVVDDSQLPKDRFSAERLKGVDSTLKIQPAKLEDSAVYLCASSLSFRRANEKLFFGSGTQLSVL.

Only a few counts were recorded for this clone. The rearrangement links TRBV7-3 to TRBJ1-1; no firm D call. The CDR3 runs 13 residues. The V gene's germline CDR1 is SGHTA and CDR2 FQGTGA. The V end lost 4 bases, the J end lost 4 bases, and 10 bases lay between the germline ends. The CDR3 spells CASSSGLGTEAFF. CDR3 DNA sequence: TGTGCCAGCAGCTCCGGACTGGGCACTGAAGCTTTCTTT.

A single count supports this clone. The chain is built from TRBV29-1 and TRBJ2-7; 12 nucleotides match TRBD1. CDR1 SQVTM and CDR2 ANQGSEA come from the germline V gene. The CDR3 runs to 14 residues. CDR3 protein: CTDEPGQGAREQYF. CDR3 nucleotide sequence: TGCACCGATGAACCGGGACAGGGGGCGAGAGAGCAGTACTTC.

V gene TRBV29-1 combines with J gene TRBJ1-2; TRBD1 matches 12 bases. V lost 4 bases and J lost 8; bases outside the gene matches: 11. The germline CDR1 and CDR2 sequences are SQVTM and ANQGSEA. This CDR3 comprises 15 residues. CDR3 in amino acids: CSVVLWGQGASGYTF. The CDR3 DNA sequence: TGCAGCGTTGTCCTATGGGGACAGGGGGCGAGCGGCTACACCTTC.

V and J are TRBV11-2 and TRBJ2-7, with D uncertain. V lost 5 bases, J lost 4 bases, and 9 bases lay in between. In germline, CDR1 is SGHAT, CDR2 FQNNGV. The CDR3 has 12 amino acids. CDR3 sequence: CASSANWYEQYF. CDR3 DNA: TGTGCCAGCAGCGCCAACTGGTACGAGCAGTACTTC.

The chain combines TRBV29-1 with TRBJ2-1; 7 bases line up with TRBD2. The CDR3 has 10 residues. Unmatched junction bases numbered 1, after V lost 7 bases and J lost 7 bases. Germline loops: CDR1 SQVTM, CDR2 ANQGSEA. The CDR3 DNA is TGCAGCGGGGGAGGGAATGAGCAGTTCTTC. This gives the protein CSGGGNEQFF.

V usage is TRBV30 and J usage is TRBJ1-6; 7 bases map to TRBD1. This CDR3 comprises 18 residues. Germline V gene lookup returns CDR1 GTSNPN and CDR2 SVGIG (reference sequence). With 0 bases clipped from V and 1 base from J, the junction kept 9 bases outside the gene matches. The CDR3 sequence is CAWSVRAGGISYNSPLHF. The CDR3 DNA reads TGTGCCTGGAGTGTACGGGCAGGGGGAATTTCCTATAATTCACCCCTCCACTTT.

The chain uses TRBV5-6 and TRBJ2-5; D is possibly TRBD2 (6 bases). Trimming cost V 6 bases and J 9 bases, with 15 bases left between them. Germline-derived CDR1 and CDR2 are SGHDT and YYEEEE. The CDR3 has 12 amino acids. This CDR3 reads CASIVTSTAQYF. CDR3 bases: TGTGCCAGCATCGTGACTAGTACGGCCCAGTACTTC.

The chain employs TRBV30 and TRBJ2-1, with TRBD2 matching 11 bases. Trimming cost V 2 bases and J 4 bases; bases outside gene matches: 4. Germline V gene lookup returns CDR1 GTSNPN and CDR2 SVGIG (reference sequence). This CDR3 is built from 15 residues. Here the CDR3 reads CAWSSTSGAYNEQFF. DNA of the CDR3: TGTGCCTGGAGTTCGACTAGCGGGGCTTACAATGAGCAGTTCTTC.

A word on this clone: Different DNA sequences within this sample yield the same CDR3. The J gene is TRBJ2-3, the V gene TRBV5-4; weak D call: TRBD2 (5 bases). The CDR3 sequence is 16 residues long. CDR1 is SGHNT, CDR2 YYREEE, per germline (reference sequence). Between the trimmed V and J ends, which lost 3 bases and 4 bases, there was a span of 18 bases. For the CDR3, the DNA is TGTGCCAGCAGCTCCCCGGGGTTAGTGGGCCCAGATACGCAGTATTTT. Translating gives CASSSPGLVGPDTQYF.

The chain is built from TRBV7-3 and TRBJ1-6, with D unresolved. Germline V lookup: CDR1 SGHTA, CDR2 FQGTGA. V was cut by 1 base and J by 10 bases, with 17 bases left in between. The CDR3 totals 16 residues. CDR3 nucleotides: TGTGCCAGCAGCTTAAACGCCCGTAACAGTGGATCACCCCTCCACTTT. It is translated as CASSLNARNSGSPLHF.

This clone has a handful of counts. The chain uses TRBV5-4 and TRBJ2-3; D possibly corresponds to TRBD2 (7 bases). There are 16 residues in the CDR3. The germline V and J ends were trimmed by 1 base and 2 bases, with 14 bases remaining between them. Per the germline V gene, CDR1 is SGHNT and CDR2 is YYREEE (reference sequence). This CDR3 reads CASSLLGGANTDTQYF. CDR3 DNA: TGTGCCAGCAGCTTGTTAGGGGGGGCGAACACAGATACGCAGTATTTT.

Of note for this clone: At one end, the junction sequence differs from germline, possibly due to a read error. The chain couples TRBV7-9 to TRBJ2-5, with 8 bases identical to TRBD1. Per the germline V gene, CDR1 is SEHNR and CDR2 is FQNEAQ (reference sequence). This CDR3 spans 14 amino acids. The CDR3: CSSSGQGLQETQYF. As DNA, the CDR3 is TGTTCCAGCAGCGGACAGGGACTCCAAGAGACCCAGTACTTC.